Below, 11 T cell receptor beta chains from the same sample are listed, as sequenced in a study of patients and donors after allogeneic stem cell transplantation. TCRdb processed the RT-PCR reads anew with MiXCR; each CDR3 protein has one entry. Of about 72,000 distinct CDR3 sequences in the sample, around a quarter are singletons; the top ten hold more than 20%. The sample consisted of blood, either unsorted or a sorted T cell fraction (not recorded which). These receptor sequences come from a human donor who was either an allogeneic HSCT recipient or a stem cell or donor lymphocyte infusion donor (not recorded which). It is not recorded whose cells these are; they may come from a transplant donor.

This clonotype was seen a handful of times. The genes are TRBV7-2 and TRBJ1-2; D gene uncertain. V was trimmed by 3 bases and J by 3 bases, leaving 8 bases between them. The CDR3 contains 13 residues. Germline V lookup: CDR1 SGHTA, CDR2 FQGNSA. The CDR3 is CASSFSNYYGYTF. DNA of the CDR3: TGTGCCAGCAGCTTTTCCAATTACTATGGCTACACCTTC.

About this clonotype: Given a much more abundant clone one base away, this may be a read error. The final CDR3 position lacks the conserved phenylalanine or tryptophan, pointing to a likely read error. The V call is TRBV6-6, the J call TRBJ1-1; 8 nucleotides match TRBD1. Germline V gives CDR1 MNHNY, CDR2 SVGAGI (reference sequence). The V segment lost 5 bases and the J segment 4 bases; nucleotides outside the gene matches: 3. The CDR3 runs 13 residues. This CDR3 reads CASSGTGGTEAFL. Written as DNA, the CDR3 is TGTGCCAGCAGTGGAACAGGGGGCACTGAAGCTTTCTTG.

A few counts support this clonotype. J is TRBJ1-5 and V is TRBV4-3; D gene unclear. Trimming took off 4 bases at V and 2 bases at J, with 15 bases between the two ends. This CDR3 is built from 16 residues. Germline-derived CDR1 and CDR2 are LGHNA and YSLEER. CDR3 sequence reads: CASSLIPTLGNQPQHF. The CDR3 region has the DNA TGCGCCAGCAGCCTTATTCCAACCCTGGGCAATCAGCCCCAGCATTTT.

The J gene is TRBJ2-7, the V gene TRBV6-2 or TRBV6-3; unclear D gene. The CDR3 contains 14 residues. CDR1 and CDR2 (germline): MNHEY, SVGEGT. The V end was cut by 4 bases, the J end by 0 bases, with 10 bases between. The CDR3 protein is CASSSPGVSYEQYF. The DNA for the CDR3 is TGTGCCAGCAGTTCCCCGGGTGTCTCCTACGAGCAGTACTTC.

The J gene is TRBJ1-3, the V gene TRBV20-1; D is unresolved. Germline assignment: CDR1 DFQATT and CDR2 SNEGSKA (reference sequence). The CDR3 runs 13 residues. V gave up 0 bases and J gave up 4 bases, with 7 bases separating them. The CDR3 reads CSARDMGGNTIYF. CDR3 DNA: TGCAGTGCTAGAGATATGGGGGGAAACACCATATATTTT.

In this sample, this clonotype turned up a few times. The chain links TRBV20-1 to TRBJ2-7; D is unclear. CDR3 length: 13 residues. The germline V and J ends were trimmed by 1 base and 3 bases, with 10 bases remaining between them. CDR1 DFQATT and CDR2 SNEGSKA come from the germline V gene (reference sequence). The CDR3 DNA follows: TGCAGTGCTAGAGCCCCCAATAGCTACGAGCAGTACTTC. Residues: CSARAPNSYEQYF.

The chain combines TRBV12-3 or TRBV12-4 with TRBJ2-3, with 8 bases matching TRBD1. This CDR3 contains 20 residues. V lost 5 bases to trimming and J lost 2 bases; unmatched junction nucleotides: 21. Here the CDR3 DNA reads TGTGCCAGCAGTCTACTCGTAGGACAGGGTCCCCACGATCTCACAGATACGCAGTATTTT. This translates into CASSLLVGQGPHDLTDTQYF.

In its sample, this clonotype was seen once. CDR3 amino acids: CASSWGNSGANVLTF. The CDR3 DNA reads TGTGCCAGCAGTTGGGGTAACTCTGGGGCCAACGTCCTGACTTTC. The genes are TRBV27 and TRBJ2-6; the D is unclear. The germline V gene has CDR1 MNHEY and CDR2 SMNVEV (reference sequence). V lost 4 bases and J lost 0, with 7 bases in between. This CDR3 comprises 15 residues.

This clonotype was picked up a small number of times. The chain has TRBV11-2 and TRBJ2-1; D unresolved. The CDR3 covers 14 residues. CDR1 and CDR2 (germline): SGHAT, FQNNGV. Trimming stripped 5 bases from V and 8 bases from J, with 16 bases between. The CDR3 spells CASSPISAGDEQFF. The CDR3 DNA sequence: TGTGCCAGCAGCCCCATCAGCGCTGGGGATGAGCAGTTCTTC.

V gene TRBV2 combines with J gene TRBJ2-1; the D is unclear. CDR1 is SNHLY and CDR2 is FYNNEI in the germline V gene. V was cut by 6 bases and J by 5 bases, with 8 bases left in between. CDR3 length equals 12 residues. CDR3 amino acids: CASRSLHNEQFF. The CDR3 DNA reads TGTGCCAGCAGGTCCCTCCACAATGAGCAGTTCTTC.

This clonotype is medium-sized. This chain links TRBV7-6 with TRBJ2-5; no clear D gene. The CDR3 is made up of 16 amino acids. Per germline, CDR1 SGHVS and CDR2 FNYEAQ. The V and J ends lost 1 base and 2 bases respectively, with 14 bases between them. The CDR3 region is CASSLGLGIGQETQYF. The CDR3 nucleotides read TGTGCCAGCAGCTTAGGGTTGGGAATCGGACAAGAGACCCAGTACTTC.